The next 6 T cell receptor beta chains were all read from a single sample in a study of Tregs in tolerant kidney transplant recipients. Using immunoSEQ multiplex PCR, the repertoire was profiled, and TCRdb retains in-frame clones only, with some absent. The data show tens of thousands of clones, approximately 83% seen once. Sequenced material: Tregs from blood, taken before the transplant. These receptors all come from a human donor who received a combined kidney and bone marrow transplant.

This clone was seen once. J is TRBJ1-1 and V is TRBV11-2, with 9 bases lining up with TRBD1. Trimming took 7 bases from V and 2 from J; bases not matched to a gene: 14. The CDR3 covers 17 residues. Germline loops: CDR1 SGHAT, CDR2 FQNNGV. The DNA of the CDR3 is TGTGCCAGCATCCATTTAGGGACAGGGAAGAGTAACACTGAAGCTTTCTTT. As protein: CASIHLGTGKSNTEAFF.

This chain connects TRBV30 to TRBJ2-7, with 9 bases fitting TRBD1. Trimming removed 5 bases from V and 2 bases from J; junction bases left unmatched: 1. The CDR3 consists of 12 residues. The germline V gene has CDR1 GTSNPN and CDR2 SVGIG (reference sequence). DNA for the CDR3: TGTGCCTGGGGGGACAGGGCCTACGAGCAGTACTTC. The encoded protein is CAWGDRAYEQYF.

This clone occurred a few times. V gene TRBV9 combines with J gene TRBJ1-4, with TRBD1 matching 11 bases. This CDR3 has 15 residues. J gave up 8 bases and V 3 bases, and 6 bases lay outside the gene matches. Germline V gene lookup returns CDR1 SGDLS and CDR2 YYNGEE. In DNA form, the CDR3 reads TGTGCCAGCAGCGCCAGGGACAGGGGGGGAGAAAAACTGTTTTTT. It yields the protein CASSARDRGGEKLFF.

The genes are TRBV6-6 and TRBJ2-1; 11 bases match TRBD2. The germline gives CDR1 MNHNY, CDR2 SVGAGI (reference sequence). After removal of 2 bases from V and 8 bases from J, the junction contained 8 bases not matched to a gene. The CDR3 spans 16 residues. The CDR3 loop reads CASSYPTSGKGHEQFF. CDR3 bases: TGTGCCAGCAGTTACCCGACTAGCGGGAAGGGTCATGAGCAGTTCTTC.

The chain carries TRBV5-6 and TRBJ1-2, with 9 bases fitting TRBD1. The germline V gene has CDR1 SGHDT and CDR2 YYEEEE. The ends lost 4 bases at V and 4 bases at J; junction bases unmatched: 5. The CDR3 loop spans 14 amino acids. The CDR3 sequence is CASSLTGGGYGYTF. Here the CDR3 DNA reads TGTGCCAGCAGCCTGACAGGGGGGGGCTATGGCTACACCTTC.

The chain recombines TRBV12-5 with TRBJ1-5; D ambiguous. The V end was cut by 9 bases, the J end by 5 bases, with 14 bases between. This CDR3 comprises 13 residues. Germline V gives CDR1 LGHNT, CDR2 FRNRAP. CDR3 sequence: CASRFGEDQPQHF. The CDR3 DNA reads TGTGCTAGCAGATTTGGAGAGGATCAGCCCCAGCATTTT.